This record covers a single T cell receptor beta chain. No antigen is known for it. The input lacks base qualities; no much larger clone sits a single base away. The immunoSEQ Assay, a bias-controlled multiplex PCR, was used to amplify TCRbeta CDR3 regions from genomic DNA. The study's processing was this. The number of nucleated cells in each sample was estimated by amplification of reference gene primers within the assay. To quantify the absolute abundance of each unique TCRbeta CDR3 rearrangement, sequence reads were collapsed and filtered. Productive Simpson clonality was computed per sample as the square root of Simpson's diversity index over productive rearrangements. This immuneACCESS table, as held by TCRdb, lists in-frame sequences with V and J called but not all clones. Of the missing ones, under half trace to an unresolved V gene in checked studies; the others have no known cause. The V and J calls and clone size come from that table; D and trimming were worked out from the DNA. The sample table shows about 92,000 clones, and 70% to 85% are seen once. The top ten clonotypes cover under 15% of the sample.

Each collaborating institution followed its own protocols to collect whole blood in K2EDTA tubes. For TCRbeta analysis, collaborator samples were shipped as frozen whole blood, as isolated PBMCs, or as DNA extracted from either sample type. Reading from cysteine to phenylalanine, the CDR3 counts 14 amino acids. The read is trimmed to its CDR3 DNA, 42 bases read in frame from base 1. According to the germline V gene, CDR1 reads KGHDR and CDR2 reads SFDVKD. The junction carries 12 bases between V and J, which are trimmed by 4 bases and 4 bases respectively. The data are from a study of blood T cell repertoires in COVID-19 (dated by TCRdb to the early 2020s). About the investigation overall: Samples from collaborators originated in the United States, Italy and Spain and spanned both the acute and convalescent phases of COVID-19. The prospective study material was composed of cDNA or gDNA derived from T cells, B-cell-depleted T cells, or PBMCs. The dataset comprised deeply sampled blood TCRbeta repertoires from subjects exposed to, actively infected with, or recovered from COVID-19. The repertoires were released in a freely available public database intended as a resource for research on the immune response to SARS-CoV-2. The samples were drawn from two sources: the first 160 participants of the ongoing ImmuneRACE study, and about 1,300 subjects contributed by 6 global collaborators. Nearly every sample came with metadata listing a de-identified subject ID, COVID-19 status, age in years and sex. Where available, HLA class I and class II types were taken from metadata supplied by the sample provider and were not determined by assay-based typing.

The investigation overall reported the following: How much clinical and demographic metadata was included differed by source and by participant, and the metadata was provided uncurated.

In this chain, TRBV24-1 is recombined with TRBJ2-5, with the D gene not confidently named. What was sequenced was peripheral blood. This clonotype originated in a human donor in a cohort sampled during active COVID-19. The DNA sequence follows: TGTGCCACCAGTGACGCAACCTACGGAGAGACCCAGTACTTC. Its product reads: CATSDATYGETQYF.